The following is a TCR beta chain sequence with its context. Antigen unknown. This sample is part of a study of breast tumors, draining lymph nodes, adjacent tissues. Study-wide findings and caveats: That most tumor T cells come from lymph nodes remained unproven. Tumor TCR diversity was below lymph nodes but above nontumor tissue.

TCRdb independently ran MiXCR on the multiplex PCR reads; one entry per CDR3 protein. The table lists 26,000 or so distinct CDR3 sequences, about 24% of them singletons, with about 14% in the top ten. Sequenced sample: breast tumor tissue. The TCR sequence derives from a female donor with breast cancer. Some clones in this sample may be carry-over from other donors' samples.

In DNA, the CDR3 is TGTGCCATCAGGGACCCGGGACAGGGTGCAGATACGCAGTATTTT. It codes for CAIRDPGQGADTQYF. This chain uses TRBV10-3 with TRBJ2-3; TRBD1 aligns across 9 bases. Germline V gene data show CDR1 as ENHRY and CDR2 as SYGVKD. Unmatched junction bases numbered 8, after V lost 6 bases and J lost 4 bases. The length of the CDR3 is 15 residues.